This TCR beta chain was sequenced in a study of ipilimumab plus nivolumab after autologous stem cell transplantation (dated by TCRdb to the early 2020s). Concerning the study at large: The median number of doses received by trial patients was roughly 5 for ipilimumab and 8 for nivolumab. The DLBCL cohort included primary refractory and relapsed disease, with 18-month progression-free survival of about 86% and 27% respectively. The trial enrolled patients with high-risk diffuse large B cell lymphoma, mature T cell lymphoma, or multiple myeloma undergoing autologous transplant. The intent-to-treat population of the trial was made up of 35 to 40 patients. Study-level results and caveats: Combined checkpoint inhibition appeared tolerable as post-transplant consolidation, according to the authors' conclusion. According to the authors, a biologic rationale for studying the approach further came from T cell receptor repertoire, regulatory T cell phenotype and gut microbiota profiles.

At the junction V is shortened by 3 bases and J by 6 bases, with 20 bases in between. The germline V gene encodes CDR1 LGHNA and CDR2 YSLEER. Reading from cysteine to phenylalanine, the CDR3 counts 16 amino acids. This entry keeps only the CDR3 DNA: 48 bases, framed from base 1. About this clone itself: This clone's antigen is unknown. No clone much larger than this one lies a single base away; base qualities are absent.

Library generation was performed with the immunoSEQ multiplex PCR assay. What TCRdb holds here is the immuneACCESS table cut down to in-frame rearrangements. Part of the clones is not present; checked against another copy, under half of the missing clones reflect an unresolved V gene, and the others are unexplained. The sample yields around 13,000 clones; 73% were counted once. The top ten clones comprise approximately 17% of the sample. Starting 14 to 28 days after the autologous transplant, patients began checkpoint therapy, which included ipilimumab at 1 mg/kg intravenously on day 1 of selected weeks. Patients received nivolumab at 3 mg/kg intravenously on day 1 of weeks 1, 4, 7, 10, and every two weeks through week 26. The study was a Phase Ib clinical trial testing combined checkpoint inhibition with ipilimumab and nivolumab as consolidation after autologous stem cell transplantation.

The V gene is TRBV4-3 and the J gene is TRBJ1-2, with a weak D call of TRBD1 (5 bases match). Sequenced material: PBMCs, taken in a trial of ipilimumab plus nivolumab as post-transplant consolidation. The sequence was collected from a male donor with diffuse large B-cell lymphoma. The CDR3 sequence is CASSQSAGTPGDGYTF. The bases are TGCGCCAGCAGCCAGTCTGCTGGGACTCCAGGAGATGGCTACACCTTC.